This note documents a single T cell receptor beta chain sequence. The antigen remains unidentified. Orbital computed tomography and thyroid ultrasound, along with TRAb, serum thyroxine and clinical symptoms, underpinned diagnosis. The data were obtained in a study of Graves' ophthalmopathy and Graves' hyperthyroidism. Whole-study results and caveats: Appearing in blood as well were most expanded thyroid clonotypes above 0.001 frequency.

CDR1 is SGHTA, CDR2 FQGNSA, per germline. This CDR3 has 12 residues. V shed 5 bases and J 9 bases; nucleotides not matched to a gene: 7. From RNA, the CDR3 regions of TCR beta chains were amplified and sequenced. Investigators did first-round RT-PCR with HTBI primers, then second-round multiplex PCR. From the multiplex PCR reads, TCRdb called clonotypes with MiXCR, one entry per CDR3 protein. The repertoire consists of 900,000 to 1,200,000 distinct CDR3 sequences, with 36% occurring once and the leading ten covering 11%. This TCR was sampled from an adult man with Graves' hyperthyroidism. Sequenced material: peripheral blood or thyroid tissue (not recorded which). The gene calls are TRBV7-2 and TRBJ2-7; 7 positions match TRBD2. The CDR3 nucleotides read TGTGCCAGCAGCACGGACGGCGGGGGGCAGTACTTC. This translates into CASSTDGGGQYF.